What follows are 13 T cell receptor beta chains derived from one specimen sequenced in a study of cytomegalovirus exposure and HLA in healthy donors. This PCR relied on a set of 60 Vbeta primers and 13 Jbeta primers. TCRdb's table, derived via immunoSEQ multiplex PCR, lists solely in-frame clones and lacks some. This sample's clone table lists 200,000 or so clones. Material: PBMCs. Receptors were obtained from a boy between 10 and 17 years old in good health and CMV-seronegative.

In nucleotides, the CDR3 is TGTGCCAGCAGCTTACAGAGTTGGGGACTAGCGGGGGTTTACAATGAGCAGTTCTTC. It specifies CASSLQSWGLAGVYNEQFF. The V and J genes are TRBV7-8 and TRBJ2-1; TRBD2 aligns across 14 bases. The germline V gene has CDR1 SGHVS and CDR2 FQNEAQ. The ends lost 2 bases at V and 4 bases at J; junction bases unmatched: 10. This CDR3 contains 19 residues.

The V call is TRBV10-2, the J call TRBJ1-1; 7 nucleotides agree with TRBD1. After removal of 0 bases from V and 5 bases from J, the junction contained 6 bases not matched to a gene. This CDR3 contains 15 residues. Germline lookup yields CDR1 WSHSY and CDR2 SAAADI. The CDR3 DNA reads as TGCGCCAGCAGTGAGTCGACAGGGAGGTGGACTGAAGCTTTCTTT. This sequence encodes CASSESTGRWTEAFF.

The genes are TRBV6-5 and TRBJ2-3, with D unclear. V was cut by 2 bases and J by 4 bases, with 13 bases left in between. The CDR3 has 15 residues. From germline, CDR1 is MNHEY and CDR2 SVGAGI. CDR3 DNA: TGTGCCAGCAGTTACGCCATGCGTGGGCCAGATACGCAGTATTTT. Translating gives CASSYAMRGPDTQYF.

CDR3 sequence reads: CASSDPTGGDPYEQYF. The CDR3 nucleotides read TGTGCCAGCAGTGACCCTACAGGGGGTGACCCCTACGAGCAGTACTTC. The J gene is TRBJ2-7, the V gene TRBV2, with TRBD1 identical over 8 bases. The germline gives CDR1 SNHLY, CDR2 FYNNEI. Trimming removed 3 bases from V and 2 bases from J; junction bases left unmatched: 9. The CDR3 totals 16 residues.

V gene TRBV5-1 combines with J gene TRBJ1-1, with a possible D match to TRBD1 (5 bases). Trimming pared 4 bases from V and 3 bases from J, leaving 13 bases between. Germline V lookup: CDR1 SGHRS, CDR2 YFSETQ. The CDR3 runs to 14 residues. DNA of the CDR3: TGCGCCAGCAGCCCGCAGGGATTGGACACTGAAGCTTTCTTT. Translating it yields CASSPQGLDTEAFF.

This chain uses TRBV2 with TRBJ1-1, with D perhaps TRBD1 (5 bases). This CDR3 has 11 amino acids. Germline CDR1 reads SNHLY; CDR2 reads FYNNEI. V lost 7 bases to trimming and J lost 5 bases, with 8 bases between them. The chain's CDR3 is CASTGETEAFF. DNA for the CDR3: TGTGCCAGCACGGGGGAGACTGAAGCTTTCTTT.

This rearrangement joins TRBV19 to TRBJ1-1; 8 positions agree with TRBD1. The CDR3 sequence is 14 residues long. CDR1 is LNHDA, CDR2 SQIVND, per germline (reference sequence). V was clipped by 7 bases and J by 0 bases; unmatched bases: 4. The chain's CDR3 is CASKDRGMNTEAFF. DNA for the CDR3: TGTGCCAGTAAAGACAGGGGAATGAACACTGAAGCTTTCTTT.

The CDR3 loop is CASSSGQGANSPLHF. CDR3 DNA: TGTGCCAGCAGTTCCGGACAGGGGGCAAATTCACCCCTCCACTTT. V usage is TRBV6-5 and J usage is TRBJ1-6; TRBD1 agrees at 11 bases. CDR3 length: 15 residues. Germline trimming cut 4 bases from V and 7 bases from J; bases unmatched to any gene: 3. Germline assignment: CDR1 MNHEY and CDR2 SVGAGI.

CDR3 in DNA: TGTGCCAGCAGTTCGGGTTATAGCAATCAGCCCCAGCATTTT. Translation: CASSSGYSNQPQHF. The rearrangement joins TRBV6-5 to TRBJ1-5; D is ambiguous. Germline V lookup: CDR1 MNHEY, CDR2 SVGAGI. CDR3 length: 14 amino acids. With 4 bases removed from V and 0 bases from J, the gap between germline ends came to 7 bases.

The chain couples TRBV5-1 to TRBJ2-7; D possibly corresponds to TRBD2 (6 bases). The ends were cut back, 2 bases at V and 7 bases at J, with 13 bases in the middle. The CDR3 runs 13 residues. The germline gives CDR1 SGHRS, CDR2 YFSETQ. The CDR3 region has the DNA TGCGCCAGCAGCTTTACCTCCGGGACTGAGCAGTACTTC. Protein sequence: CASSFTSGTEQYF.

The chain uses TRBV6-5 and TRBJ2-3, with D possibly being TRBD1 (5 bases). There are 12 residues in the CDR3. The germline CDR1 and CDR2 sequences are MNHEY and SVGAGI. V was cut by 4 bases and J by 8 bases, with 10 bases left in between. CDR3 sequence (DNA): TGTGCCAGCAGTTTGGGGCGGAGTACGCAGTATTTT. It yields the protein CASSLGRSTQYF.

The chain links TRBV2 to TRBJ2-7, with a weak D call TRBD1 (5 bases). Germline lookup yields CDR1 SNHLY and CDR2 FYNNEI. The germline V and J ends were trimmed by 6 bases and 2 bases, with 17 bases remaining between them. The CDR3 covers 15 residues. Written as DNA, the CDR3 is TGTGCCAGCAGGGCCCTAGTATGGGGCGCCTACGAGCAGTACTTC. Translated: CASRALVWGAYEQYF.

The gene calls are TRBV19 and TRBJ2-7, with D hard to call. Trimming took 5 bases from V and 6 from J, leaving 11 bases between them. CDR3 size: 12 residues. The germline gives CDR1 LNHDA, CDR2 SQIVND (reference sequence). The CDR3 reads CASSPKFGEQYF. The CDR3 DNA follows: TGTGCCAGTAGTCCCAAATTCGGCGAGCAGTACTTC.